This TCR beta chain appears in the sequencing data of a study of neurological immune-mediated disorders (dated 2019 in TCRdb). About the full investigation: Among the approximately 34 multiple sclerosis patients, relapsing-remitting MS accounted for around 30 and secondary progressive MS accounted for 3. Peripheral blood TCR-beta repertoires from HTLV-I-associated myelopathy (HAM/TSP) patients, multiple sclerosis patients and healthy controls were compared by UMI-based sequencing. Longitudinal samples, technical triplicates and paired sorted CD4+ and CD8+ T-cell subsets, alongside PBMC samples, were included among the approximately 110 TCR-beta libraries. The cohort comprised some 71 subjects: approximately 15 HAM/TSP patients, 35 or so multiple sclerosis patients and around 20 healthy controls. Paper-wide results and their limitations: Expanded clones from different subjects shared no identical CDR3 amino acid sequences, which suggests that TCR-beta repertoires were private in all groups. No association of the MS cluster with clinical or MRI features was observed, and the need for larger cohorts was stated by the authors. The highest TCR clonal expansion was observed in HAM/TSP patients, whereas the lowest was observed in MS patients, even when compared with healthy controls. Repertoires from 18 of 34 MS patients were grouped by phylogenetic analysis into a cluster of related CDR3 sequences, suggesting a possible repertoire-level signature.

cDNA was synthesized by template-switch 5'RACE using a primer carrying a 10-nucleotide random unique molecular identifier by which each TCR transcript was tagged. Over 180 million TCR-beta sequences, covering 15-18 subjects, were produced in each sequencing run. The RNeasy kit was used to extract total RNA. TCR-beta VDJ regions were amplified with primers for the TCR constant region and the 5'RACE anchor, using the KAPA Real-time Library Amplification kit. A first PCR added sample indexes and Illumina adaptors, and a second PCR then raised library yield. After Ampure bead purification, the TCR product of roughly 650 bp was size-selected on a 2% E-gel SizeSelection system. Library quality was checked on a Bioanalyzer, concentration was measured with Qubit, and libraries were quantified with the Kapa Library Quantification kit before pooling. An Illumina HiSeq 2500 sequenced the libraries paired-end 2 x 150 bp. To increase sequence diversity, roughly 24-32% phiX was spiked into each library pool. Under the source paper's analysis protocol: Quality-filtered reads were processed with the UMI-based MiGEC pipeline, and over 75% of raw TCR sequences were removed by the MiGEC pipeline during error correction. VDJ genes were aligned to IMGT germline references, and each clonotype was defined by a unique CDR3 amino acid sequence together with V-J genes. VDJtools evaluated clonal expansion, Shannon diversity and CDR3 relatedness (CalcPairwiseDistances, ClusterSamples); CLCbio workbench built phylogenetic trees. A clone was classed as expanded if it had 8 or more unique UMIs, a cutoff based on coefficient-of-variation modelling across technical triplicates. TCRdb reran the public reads through fastp at Q25 and MiXCR, keeping productive beta chains. A single entry per CDR3 protein holds the most common genes and DNA from its merged rows. TCRdb's processing, not the authors' own work, is the source of the V and J calls. This sample is represented by about 70,000 distinct CDR3 sequences; 4.5% to 6% of them were singletons. The top ten clonotypes cover roughly 2% of the sample.

This clonotype came up a few times. Its antigen is unknown. The input lacks base qualities; no much larger clone sits a single base away. For the unsorted PBMC libraries, 2 million PBMCs were stored in RNAlater at -80 degrees C until RNA extraction and were used to generate the libraries. Multiple sclerosis patients were enrolled in a US clinical protocol evaluating disease progression by magnetic resonance imaging. PBMCs were separated from peripheral blood using Ficoll-Hypaque density gradient centrifugation and then cryopreserved in liquid nitrogen. The receptor was derived from a woman in her seventies with multiple sclerosis. Sequencing input: PBMCs.

CDR3 sequence: CASSYPNVDRFEAFF. The sequenced DNA: TGTGCCAGCAGTTACCCGAACGTCGACCGCTTTGAAGCTTTCTTT. The receptor chain draws on TRBV6-2 or TRBV6-3 and TRBJ1-1, with the D gene not clear enough to name. V is reduced by 2 bases and J by 7 bases, leaving a spacing of 17 bases between them. The CDR3 sequence holds 15 residues, the cysteine and phenylalanine included. The only DNA kept is the CDR3, 45 bases in frame from the first base. The germline V gene sets CDR1 to MNHEY and CDR2 to SVGEGT.